This is a list of T cell receptor beta chains from one sample in a study of cytotoxic CD8 clonotypes in ibrutinib-treated CLL. Produced via immunoSEQ multiplex PCR; TCRdb's table is partial and in-frame only. The sample includes tens of thousands of clones, around 84% seen only once; the top ten take more than 5%. Specimen: PBMCs, collected before ibrutinib treatment. All receptors come from a human donor with chronic lymphocytic leukemia. The CDR3 runs from the conserved cysteine through the conserved F or W. Fields, in order: D gene, clone size, J gene, V gene, CDR3 length, CDR3 protein, CDR3 DNA. D genes are given only for firm matches. Size tells how often a clone was seen (once, few, many) or the class of an expanded clone, and some rows leave it out.

. . TRBJ1-2 TRBV27 14 CASSLGTLGYGYTF TGTGCCAGCAGTTTAGGGACTTTAGGGTATGGCTACACCTTC
TRBD2 . TRBJ2-7 TRBV6-5 16 CASSYSSGTSGSEQYF TGTGCCAGCAGTTACTCCTCTGGGACTAGCGGGAGCGAGCAGTACTTC
TRBD1 . TRBJ2-3 TRBV25-1 16 CASSEGRTGRTDTQYF TGTGCCAGCAGTGAAGGTAGGACAGGCCGCACAGATACGCAGTATTTT
. . TRBJ1-3 TRBV30 15 CAWSPGIISGNTIYF TGTGCCTGGAGCCCAGGGATAATCTCTGGAAACACCATATATTTT
. . TRBJ1-1 TRBV19 14 CASSWTETNTEAFF TGTGCCAGTAGTTGGACGGAGACGAACACTGAAGCTTTCTTT
TRBD2 . TRBJ2-1 TRBV11-3 17 CASSSGWTSGSILEQFF TGTGCCAGCAGCTCCGGGTGGACTAGCGGGAGTATTTTGGAGCAGTTCTTC
. . TRBJ2-1 TRBV4-1 16 CASSQVHGTGYNEQFF TGCGCCAGCAGCCAAGTACACGGGACGGGATACAATGAGCAGTTCTTC
TRBD1 . TRBJ2-7 TRBV5-1 16 CASSHATGVLSYEQYF TGCGCCAGCAGCCACGCTACAGGGGTTCTCTCCTACGAGCAGTACTTC
. . TRBJ2-3 TRBV7-2 16 CASSLGPGGNTDTQYF TGTGCCAGCAGCTTAGGTCCCGGCGGGAACACAGATACGCAGTATTTT
TRBD2 few TRBJ2-2 TRBV9 17 CASSAALSGRVPGELFF TGTGCCAGCAGCGCTGCTCTTAGCGGGAGGGTCCCCGGGGAGCTGTTTTTT
TRBD2 . TRBJ2-5 TRBV7-6 17 CASSFFSLAGGRETQYF TGTGCCAGCAGCTTTTTCAGCCTAGCGGGAGGTCGGGAGACCCAGTACTTC
. . TRBJ2-7 TRBV2 12 CASSEVFLEQYF TGTGCCAGCAGTGAGGTATTCCTAGAGCAGTACTTC
TRBD2 . TRBJ2-3 TRBV19 17 CASRGIAGGRVTDTQYF TGTGCCAGTAGAGGAATAGCGGGAGGGCGAGTCACAGATACGCAGTATTTT
. . TRBJ1-2 TRBV4-2 15 CASSQDDQTAYGYTF TGTGCCAGCAGCCAAGATGACCAAACCGCCTATGGCTACACCTTC
. . TRBJ2-5 TRBV6-6 11 CASSLDALQYF TGTGCCAGCAGTTTGGACGCCCTCCAGTACTTC
. . TRBJ1-1 TRBV27 13 CASSLVGPTEAFF TGTGCCAGCAGTTTAGTAGGGCCCACTGAAGCTTTCTTT
. few TRBJ2-3 TRBV6-1 13 CASGYRAPDTQYF TGTGCCAGCGGATACAGAGCTCCAGATACGCAGTATTTT
. . TRBJ2-1 TRBV4-2 15 CASSRDTASYNEQFF TGTGCCAGCAGCCGGGATACAGCTAGCTACAATGAGCAGTTCTTC
. . TRBJ2-2 TRBV18 13 CASSPASTGELFF TGTGCCAGCTCACCAGCGAGCACCGGGGAGCTGTTTTTT
. . TRBJ1-2 TRBV5-4 14 CASSPGTENYGYTF TGTGCCAGCAGCCCCGGGACTGAGAACTATGGCTACACCTTC
TRBD1 . TRBJ2-1 TRBV27 15 CASSLQGRWYNEQFF TGTGCCAGCAGTCTACAGGGGCGTTGGTACAATGAGCAGTTCTTC
TRBD2 . TRBJ2-1 TRBV7-2 16 CASSPNAGGASIEQFF TGTGCCAGCAGCCCCAATGCGGGGGGCGCCTCTATTGAGCAGTTCTTC
TRBD2 . TRBJ2-1 TRBV6-5 14 CASSRLAGVNEQFF TGTGCCAGCAGTCGACTAGCGGGAGTTAATGAGCAGTTCTTC
. . TRBJ2-2 TRBV18 15 CASSPFNHQSGELFF TGTGCCAGCTCACCATTTAACCATCAGTCCGGGGAGCTGTTTTTT
. . TRBJ1-1 TRBV11-3 13 CASSLDLGTEAFF TGTGCCAGCAGCTTGGACCTCGGGACTGAAGCTTTCTTT
. . TRBJ2-1 TRBV9 12 CASSPSGDEQFF TGTGCCAGCAGCCCCTCTGGGGATGAGCAGTTCTTC
. . TRBJ2-7 TRBV27 13 CASRADIYYEQYF TGTGCCAGCAGGGCGGACATCTACTACGAGCAGTACTTC
. few TRBJ1-2 TRBV18 15 CASSDSPQRAYGYTF TGTGCCAGCTCAGACTCGCCCCAGAGGGCCTATGGCTACACCTTC
. once TRBJ2-7 TRBV6-6 12 CASSYSMAPEYF TGTGCCAGCAGTTACTCGATGGCCCCTGAGTACTTC
. . TRBJ2-7 TRBV4-3 16 CASSQDRIGGSYEQYF TGCGCCAGCAGCCAAGATCGGATCGGGGGAAGTTACGAGCAGTACTTC
. . TRBJ2-3 TRBV11-3 15 CASSLSHSKPDTQYF TGTGCCAGCAGCTTATCGCACTCCAAGCCAGATACGCAGTATTTT
. . TRBJ2-2 TRBV6-5 15 CASSYLGPNTGELFF TGTGCCAGCAGTTACTTGGGACCGAACACCGGGGAGCTGTTTTTT
. . TRBJ1-2 TRBV19 16 CASKWRAAPENYGYTF TGTGCCAGTAAGTGGAGAGCCGCCCCGGAGAACTATGGCTACACCTTC
. . TRBJ2-3 TRBV28 15 CASSPSTPGTDTQYF TGTGCCAGCTCCCCGTCTACGCCCGGGACAGATACGCAGTATTTT
. . TRBJ2-3 TRBV27 12 CASSTGSLTQYF TGTGCCAGCAGTACGGGATCACTTACGCAGTATTTT
. . TRBJ1-4 TRBV18 15 CASSPSPRLPEKLFF TGTGCCAGCTCACCTTCCCCCCGGCTTCCCGAAAAACTGTTTTTT
. . TRBJ2-5 TRBV10-2 13 CASSPQGDETQYF TGCGCCAGCAGCCCCCAGGGCGACGAGACCCAGTACTTC
TRBD1 . TRBJ2-1 TRBV10-2 15 CASSLRTGGYNEQFF TGCGCCAGCAGTCTCCGGACAGGGGGGTACAATGAGCAGTTCTTC
TRBD2 . TRBJ2-7 TRBV5-5 13 CATGTSGSYEQYF TGTGCTACCGGGACTAGCGGGAGTTACGAGCAGTACTTC
. . TRBJ2-3 TRBV7-2 14 CASSWGWEGDTQYF TGTGCCAGCAGCTGGGGGTGGGAAGGGGATACGCAGTATTTT
. . TRBJ2-1 TRBV5-4 15 CASSGRGGFYNEQFF TGTGCCAGCAGCGGCCGGGGCGGTTTCTACAATGAGCAGTTCTTC
TRBD1 . TRBJ2-5 TRBV27 15 CASSFSWTGEETQYF TGTGCCAGCAGTTTTTCCTGGACAGGGGAAGAGACCCAGTACTTC
TRBD1 . TRBJ1-5 TRBV23-1 18 CASSQLGSGQGAGQPQHF TGCGCCAGCAGTCAATTGGGATCGGGACAGGGGGCAGGTCAGCCCCAGCATTTT
TRBD1 once TRBJ1-3 TRBV28 15 CASSPSDRAGNTIYF TGTGCCAGCAGTCCCTCAGACAGGGCTGGAAACACCATATATTTT
. . TRBJ2-7 TRBV28 14 CASSFRGGSYEQYF TGTGCCAGCAGTTTTCGTGGGGGATCCTACGAGCAGTACTTC
. . TRBJ2-3 TRBV15 13 CATSIDTLDTQYF TGTGCCACCAGCATAGATACGTTAGATACGCAGTATTTT
. . TRBJ2-1 TRBV5-1 14 CASRTLDSYNEQFF TGCGCCAGCAGAACCTTGGACTCCTACAATGAGCAGTTCTTC
. . TRBJ2-2 TRBV10-1 14 CASSETSSSGELFF TGCGCCAGCAGTGAGACGAGTTCGAGCGGGGAGCTGTTTTTT
. . TRBJ1-3 TRBV28 16 CASSSGGALGGNTIYF TGTGCCAGCAGCTCCGGAGGGGCACTGGGGGGAAACACCATATATTTT
TRBD1 . TRBJ1-2 TRBV5-1 12 CASSKRDSGYTF TGCGCCAGCAGCAAACGGGACAGTGGCTACACCTTC
. few TRBJ2-5 TRBV27 14 CASSLTVDQETQYF TGTGCCAGCAGTTTAACGGTAGACCAAGAGACCCAGTACTTC
TRBD2 . TRBJ2-7 TRBV29-1 21 CSVEDTALGLEYAGVIYEQYF TGCAGCGTTGAAGATACAGCCCTCGGGTTGGAGTATGCGGGAGTGATCTACGAGCAGTACTTC
. . TRBJ2-5 TRBV27 14 CASSKRQNQETQYF TGTGCCAGCAGCAAACGACAGAACCAAGAGACCCAGTACTTC
. . TRBJ1-1 TRBV19 10 CASIGPEAFF TGTGCCAGTATTGGCCCTGAAGCTTTCTTT
. . TRBJ1-1 TRBV2 14 CASRDGVLNTEAFF TGTGCCAGCAGGGACGGGGTTCTGAACACTGAAGCTTTCTTT
. . TRBJ1-2 TRBV28 14 CASTYQGNAYGYTF TGTGCCAGCACCTATCAGGGTAACGCTTATGGCTACACCTTC
TRBD2 . TRBJ2-3 TRBV4-2 16 CASSQEGLAGQDTQYF TGTGCCAGCAGCCAAGAAGGGCTAGCGGGGCAAGATACGCAGTATTTT
TRBD2 once TRBJ2-3 TRBV2 15 CASLRSTSRTDTQYF TGTGCCAGCCTTCGGTCGACTAGCAGGACAGATACGCAGTATTTT